This T cell receptor beta chain was sequenced for a study of CXCR3-negative and CXCR3-positive naive CD8 T cells (dated by TCRdb to between 2018 and 2021). As for the study more broadly: In total, 130 million or so TRB reads were obtained, which works out to roughly 1.5 +/- 0.3 million reads per library. The diversity and physicochemical repertoire analyses included 11 donors pooled from two independent experiments. The TRBV-TRBJ cluster analysis covered naive subsets from roughly 5 donors and memory cells from 3 donors. Study-wide conclusions, independent of this receptor: Because surface CD5, which has been linked to self-reactivity in mice, was comparable between naive subsets, TCR interaction strength was also inferred from TRB CDR3 physicochemical properties. TRB CDR3s from CXCR3-positive naive cells showed higher hydrophobicity (lower Kidera factor 4), lower energy, and higher strength and volume indices than CXCR3-negative naive cells. Naive CXCR3-negative and CXCR3-positive cells from the same donor showed similar TRBV-TRBJ usage, whereas memory cells showed distinct patterns. Both naive subsets had comparably high repertoire diversity, while memory CD8+ T cells had much lower repertoire diversity. Freshly isolated PBMCs were used for most assays because CXCR3 expression went down partially after cryopreservation.

The run used a NextSeq 550. The Human TCR Profiling Kit (MiLaboratory) was used to prepare UMI-labeled 5' RACE TRB cDNA libraries. cDNA synthesis used the entire amount of extracted RNA, and PCR amplification then used the entire amount of cDNA produced. Libraries were prepared in parallel with an identical number of PCR cycles. In the original analysis: With a minimum of two reads required per UMI, MIGEC and MiXCR pulled out about 49,000 +/- 11,000 unique UMI-labeled TRB cDNA molecules from each library. An average of roughly 40,000 +/- 10,000 functional in-frame TRB CDR3 nucleotide clonotypes without stop codons was found per library. After downsampling to 5000 UMI-labeled TRB molecules per sample, diversity metrics such as normalized Shannon-Wiener and Chao1 were calculated in VDJtools. For the central five CDR3 residues, VDJtools calculated physicochemical properties weighted by clonotype size, namely interaction energy, strength, volume and Kidera factor 4. TCRdb reprocessed the reads and assigns one entry to each CDR3 protein sequence, leaving out DNA. TCRdb's processing, not the authors', yielded these V and J calls. This sample's table carries several thousand distinct CDR3 sequences. The ten largest account for roughly 1.5% of the sample.

CDR1 and CDR2 are drawn from the germline V gene: ENHRY, SYGVKD. Measured from the cysteine to the phenylalanine, the CDR3 is 16 residues long. No DNA is recorded. On this clonotype: There is no known antigen for this receptor.

Each CD8+ T cell subset was flow-sorted in triplicate, with roughly 310,000 cells per subset placed directly into RLT lysis buffer. Naive CD8+ T cells were defined stringently as CD45RO-CCR7+CD27+CD95- to exclude memory contaminants. Peripheral blood mononuclear cells were isolated from buffy coats by standard density gradient centrifugation. A FACSAria III was used to flow-sort naive CD8+ T cells into CXCR3-negative and CXCR3-positive populations. Total RNA was extracted from sorted cells using an RNeasy Mini Kit. The rearrangement combines TRBV10-3 with TRBJ2-6. The sequence derives from a human donor in good health. Some clones in this sample may be carry-over from other donors' samples. Sequenced sample: naive CXCR3- CD8+ T cells from blood. The intended sense of this specimen's cell subset or site label: CD45RO-CCR7+CD27+CD95- naive CD8+ T cells lacking CXCR3 (TNR3-). This receptor carries the CDR3 CAISGRQPSGANVLTF.